A single sample gave rise to the 21 T cell receptor beta chains below, sequenced in a study of shared clonotypes between healthy human individuals. CD45RO-negative, CCR7-selected cells formed the naive CD8 fraction, which excluded terminally differentiated effector memory CD45RA+ cells. Measured with immunoSEQ multiplex PCR; TCRdb has only the in-frame clones, and not every one. The table records hundreds of thousands of clones, approximately 90% of them present only once. Sequencing used naive CD8+ T cells sorted from blood. These receptors were collected from a man aged 25-40 years in good health.

V and J are TRBV27 and TRBJ2-7; D is perhaps TRBD2 (6 bases). Germline lookup yields CDR1 MNHEY and CDR2 SMNVEV (reference sequence). This CDR3 is 14 amino acids long. V lost 3 bases to trimming and J lost 6 bases, with 15 bases between them. This CDR3 reads CASSFGAGTLEQYF. CDR3 in DNA: TGTGCCAGCAGTTTCGGTGCGGGAACCCTCGAGCAGTACTTC.

The rearrangement joins TRBV7-9 to TRBJ1-3; D might be TRBD1 (5 bases). V was pared by 5 bases and J by 0 bases, with 11 bases between. The CDR3 is made up of 15 amino acids. Germline assignment: CDR1 SEHNR and CDR2 FQNEAQ (reference sequence). The CDR3 region has the DNA TGTGCCAGCAGCGTGACAGCGGACTCTGGAAACACCATATATTTT. Translation: CASSVTADSGNTIYF.

The gene calls are TRBV9 and TRBJ2-1; maybe TRBD2 (6 bases). The CDR3 extends over 15 amino acids. V was pared by 3 bases and J by 8 bases, with 18 bases between. The germline CDR1 and CDR2 sequences are SGDLS and YYNGEE. The CDR3 sequence is CASSAGDGTGYEQFF. The CDR3 coding sequence is TGTGCCAGCAGCGCGGGGGACGGCACTGGTTATGAGCAGTTCTTC.

V gene TRBV7-2 combines with J gene TRBJ1-1; a possible D gene is TRBD1 (5 bases). Trimming cost V 5 bases and J 5 bases, with 15 bases left between them. Looked up from germline, CDR1 is SGHTA and CDR2 is FQGNSA. The CDR3 runs 14 residues. The CDR3: CASSLGLMGTEAFF. CDR3 in DNA: TGTGCCAGCAGCCTGGGACTAATGGGGACTGAAGCTTTCTTT.

The chain has TRBV29-1 and TRBJ2-1, with D perhaps matching TRBD2 (5 bases). Germline CDR1 is SQVTM and CDR2 is ANQGSEA. V lost 1 base and J 12 bases, leaving 19 bases between the germline ends. The CDR3 length is 14 residues. The CDR3 DNA reads TGCAGCGTTGAAGGGACTGATCAGTTTATAACGCAGTTCTTC. Its protein is CSVEGTDQFITQFF.

This sequence joins TRBV9 and TRBJ2-3; no firm D call. V was pared by 3 bases and J by 0 bases, with 5 bases between. Per germline, CDR1 SGDLS and CDR2 YYNGEE. The CDR3 is made up of 13 amino acids. Written as DNA, the CDR3 is TGTGCCAGCAGCGGGTCTAGCACAGATACGCAGTATTTT. This gives the protein CASSGSSTDTQYF.

The chain is built from TRBV2 and TRBJ2-5, with 7 nucleotides matching TRBD2. The CDR3 length is 17 residues. The germline gives CDR1 SNHLY, CDR2 FYNNEI. Germline trimming cut 2 bases from V and 0 bases from J; bases unmatched to any gene: 9. Here the CDR3 reads CASSESSASGYQETQYF. CDR3 DNA sequence: TGTGCCAGCAGTGAATCTTCGGCTAGCGGATACCAAGAGACCCAGTACTTC. The whole variable domain, filled in from reference TRBV2 and TRBJ2-5, reads EPEVTQTPSHQVTQMGQEVILRCVPISNHLYFYWYRQILGQKVEFLVSFYNNEISEKSEIFDDQFSVERPDGSNFTLKIRSTKLEDSAMYFCASSESSASGYQETQYFGPGTRLLVL.

The chain recombines TRBV28 with TRBJ2-1; 8 nucleotides match TRBD1. The germline CDR1 and CDR2 sequences are MDHEN and SYDVKM. Germline trimming cut 5 bases from V and 8 bases from J; bases unmatched to any gene: 8. The CDR3 loop spans 14 amino acids. CDR3 coding DNA: TGTGCCAGCAGTAAGGACAGGGTTGTTGATGAGCAGTTCTTC. Amino acids: CASSKDRVVDEQFF.

The chain joins TRBV27 to TRBJ2-1; D gene uncertain. Trimming took 1 base from V and 0 from J, leaving 7 bases between them. Germline assignment: CDR1 MNHEY and CDR2 SMNVEV (reference sequence). The CDR3 has 15 residues. DNA of the CDR3: TGTGCCAGCAGTTTATTAACGAGCTCCTACAATGAGCAGTTCTTC. It translates to CASSLLTSSYNEQFF.

CDR3 nucleotide sequence: TGCGCCAGCAGCACCAGGGATACCTACGAGCAGTACTTC. This codes for CASSTRDTYEQYF. This rearrangement joins TRBV10-1 to TRBJ2-7; D is possibly TRBD1 (5 bases). Trimming pared 6 bases from V and 2 bases from J, leaving 11 bases between. There are 13 residues in the CDR3. The germline gives CDR1 WNHNN, CDR2 SYGVQD (reference sequence).

This chain joins TRBV19 and TRBJ2-7, with TRBD2 matching over 8 bases. The germline V gene encodes CDR1 LNHDA and CDR2 SQIVND (reference sequence). After removal of 6 bases from V and 2 bases from J, the junction contained 6 bases not matched to a gene. This CDR3 contains 14 residues. CDR3 sequence reads: CASSLVAGPYEQYF. The CDR3 DNA is TGTGCCAGTAGCCTCGTAGCGGGGCCCTACGAGCAGTACTTC. The full variable domain, rest sourced from reference TRBV19 and TRBJ2-7, is DGGITQSPKYLFRKEGQNVTLSCEQNLNHDAMYWYRQDPGQGLRLIYYSQIVNDFQKGDIAEGYSVSREKKESFPLTVTSAQKNPTAFYLCASSLVAGPYEQYFGPGTRLTVT.

This chain links TRBV29-1 with TRBJ2-2; no clear D. Trimming took off 1 base at V and 6 bases at J, with 9 bases between the two ends. This CDR3 is built from 13 residues. CDR1 is SQVTM, CDR2 ANQGSEA, per germline. The CDR3: CSVEGGESGELFF. The CDR3, as DNA: TGCAGCGTTGAAGGTGGAGAGTCCGGGGAGCTGTTTTTT.

This CDR3 is CASSLVGTGLHEQYF. CDR3 sequence (DNA): TGCGCCAGCAGCTTGGTGGGGACAGGGTTGCACGAGCAGTACTTC. The rearrangement joins TRBV5-1 to TRBJ2-7, with 9 bases identical to TRBD1. Germline V gene lookup returns CDR1 SGHRS and CDR2 YFSETQ. V lost 0 bases to trimming and J lost 5 bases; unmatched junction nucleotides: 6. The CDR3 covers 15 residues.

The rearrangement uses TRBV28 and TRBJ1-2; weak D call: TRBD1 (5 bases). Germline V lookup: CDR1 MDHEN, CDR2 SYDVKM. Trimming shortened V by 6 bases and J by 4 bases, and 18 bases separated the two germline ends. This CDR3 is built from 15 residues. CDR3 loop: CASSPREGKSYGYTF. The CDR3 DNA reads as TGTGCCAGCAGCCCCAGGGAGGGTAAATCCTATGGCTACACCTTC.

V usage is TRBV29-1 and J usage is TRBJ2-6, with 7 positions matching TRBD1. The CDR3 extends over 16 amino acids. The germline gives CDR1 SQVTM, CDR2 ANQGSEA. After removal of 1 base from V and 2 bases from J, the junction contained 5 bases not matched to a gene. The CDR3 nucleotides read TGCAGCGTTGAAGGGGCACAGGGGACTGGGGCCAACGTCCTGACTTTC. Amino acids: CSVEGAQGTGANVLTF.

V is TRBV10-2 and J is TRBJ2-5, with 8 positions matching TRBD1. The CDR3 contains 14 residues. The germline V gene encodes CDR1 WSHSY and CDR2 SAAADI. With 10 bases clipped from V and 2 bases from J, the junction kept 9 bases outside the gene matches. The chain's CDR3 is CATMEQGVQETQYF. In nucleotides, the CDR3 is TGCGCCACCATGGAACAGGGGGTACAAGAGACCCAGTACTTC.

The chain uses TRBV30 and TRBJ1-5, with D unclear. V was clipped by 2 bases and J by 0 bases, with 8 bases between them. This CDR3 contains 14 residues. Germline values: CDR1 GTSNPN, CDR2 SVGIG (reference sequence). The CDR3 nucleotides are TGTGCCTGGAGTCCTTCGGTTAGCAATCAGCCCCAGCATTTT. This translates into CAWSPSVSNQPQHF.

The gene calls are TRBV9 and TRBJ2-1; the match to TRBD2 covers 7 bases. The V gene's germline CDR1 is SGDLS and CDR2 YYNGEE. After removal of 3 bases from V and 4 bases from J, the junction contained 4 bases not matched to a gene. This CDR3 has 14 amino acids. This chain's CDR3 is CASSGSGGYNEQFF. Written as DNA, the CDR3 is TGTGCCAGCAGCGGGTCGGGAGGTTACAATGAGCAGTTCTTC.

In this sample, this clone turned up once. The V gene is TRBV19, the J gene TRBJ2-1; D gene ambiguous. V lost 1 base to trimming and J lost 5 bases, with 12 bases between them. Germline V gene sequence: CDR1 LNHDA, CDR2 SQIVND (reference sequence). The length of the CDR3 is 15 residues. The CDR3 sequence: CASSIVSITNNEQFF. The CDR3 region has the DNA TGTGCCAGTAGTATAGTTAGCATCACGAACAATGAGCAGTTCTTC.

The rearrangement joins TRBV27 to TRBJ2-7; D uncertain. The CDR3 covers 16 residues. V dropped 0 bases and J dropped 7 bases, with 19 bases sitting between them. Germline CDR1 reads MNHEY; CDR2 reads SMNVEV (reference sequence). CDR3 sequence: CASSLSPGPTSGEQYF. CDR3 bases: TGTGCCAGCAGTTTATCGCCAGGCCCGACCAGTGGGGAGCAGTACTTC.

This clone was detected a few times. This sequence joins TRBV2 and TRBJ2-1; 11 bases align to TRBD2. V trimming: 3 bases; J trimming: 13 bases; junction bases outside the gene matches: 5. The length of the CDR3 is 13 residues. Per germline, CDR1 SNHLY and CDR2 FYNNEI. The CDR3: CASSDSSGRFQFF. CDR3 coding DNA: TGTGCCAGCAGTGACTCTAGCGGGAGGTTTCAGTTCTTC.